Described below is a single TCR beta chain sequence and its context. These data come from a study of blood T cell repertoires in COVID-19. Overall study context: Donors in the United States, Italy and Spain gave samples during acute or convalescent COVID-19. Nucleic acid was either cDNA or gDNA, and it came from T cells, B-cell-depleted T cells, or PBMCs.

Original processing methods: How many nucleated cells were present was estimated from reference gene primer amplification. TCRdb's copy holds only in-frame clones and misses some; the assay was immunoSEQ multiplex PCR. V, J and clone size are taken as reported in that table, and D and trimming were inferred from the DNA itself. Among some 200,000 clones listed, approximately 80% were seen once. Germline V gene data show CDR1 as LGHNA and CDR2 as YSLEER. The V end lost 0 bases, the J end lost 4 bases, and 12 bases lay between the germline ends. The length of the CDR3 is 15 residues. The specimen was PBMCs or T cells enriched from blood (not recorded which). The chain carries TRBV4-3 and TRBJ1-2, with TRBD1 as a possible D gene (6 bases). The TCR originated in a woman between 50 and 59 years old who had recovered from COVID-19. The DNA of the CDR3 is TGCGCCAGCAGCCAAGATCGACAGGCCAGCTATGGCTACACCTTC. Protein: CASSQDRQASYGYTF.